Listed here are 15 T cell receptor beta chains from one sample, sequenced in a study of blood T cells in healthy people across ages. A sample-barcoded 5' primer and a J-beta primer mix were used in a second PCR of about 7 to 11 cycles. TCRdb fed the 5' RACE reads into MiXCR, producing one record per CDR3 protein. The sample holds roughly 800,000 distinct CDR3 sequences; roughly 25% are singletons and the top ten take 9.4%. The data were also submitted as part of a second study, on T cells of mothers and their children.

Sequences were obtained from blood. Receptors originate from a boy aged 5-17 years in good health.

This clonotype was detected only a few times. The rearrangement joins TRBV7-2 to TRBJ2-5; D remains unclear. This CDR3 comprises 13 residues. From germline, CDR1 is SGHTA and CDR2 FQGNSA. Deletions cut 5 bases from V and 5 bases from J, with 12 bases between. This CDR3 is CASSPNMGETQYF. The CDR3, as DNA: TGTGCCAGCAGCCCGAATATGGGGGAGACCCAGTACTTC.

This chain uses TRBV5-5 with TRBJ1-3; D gene ambiguous. Trimming took off 1 base at V and 0 bases at J, with 11 bases between the two ends. This CDR3 contains 16 residues. Germline CDR1 reads SGHKS; CDR2 reads YYEKEE (reference sequence). CDR3 nucleotide sequence: TGTGCCAGCAGCTTGTCCGGGATGAGCTCTGGAAACACCATATATTTT. It is translated as CASSLSGMSSGNTIYF.

This clonotype showed up just a few times. V gene TRBV29-1 combines with J gene TRBJ2-7, with TRBD2 matching 9 bases. This CDR3 spans 13 amino acids. Germline CDR1 and CDR2: SQVTM and ANQGSEA. With V trimmed by 6 bases and J by 4 bases, 7 bases remained unmatched. CDR3 DNA sequence: TGCAGCGTAGCGGGAGGAGAAGGTTACGAGCAGTACTTC. Its protein product is CSVAGGEGYEQYF.

This clonotype occurred a few times. The chain employs TRBV4-2 and TRBJ2-1, with 14 bases identical to TRBD2. This CDR3 contains 19 residues. Germline loops: CDR1 LGHNA, CDR2 YNFKEQ. V shed 3 bases, J shed 1 base, and the junction held 8 bases outside the gene matches. CDR3 nucleotides: TGTGCCAGCAGCCACCGGCCTGGGACTAGCGGGGGTTCCTACAATGAGCAGTTCTTC. Amino acids: CASSHRPGTSGGSYNEQFF.

The genes are TRBV29-1 and TRBJ2-5, with D possibly matching TRBD2 (6 bases). Germline values: CDR1 SQVTM, CDR2 ANQGSEA. V lost 7 bases, J lost 2 bases, and 11 bases lay in between. This CDR3 spans 12 amino acids. The CDR3 nucleotides are TGCAGCGGCTGCGGGATTCAAGAGACCCAGTACTTC. Its translation: CSGCGIQETQYF.

This clonotype was counted between two and nine times. This chain links TRBV6-2 or TRBV6-3 with TRBJ2-1; 12 nucleotides agree with TRBD2. Germline lookup yields CDR1 MNHEY and CDR2 SVGEGT. CDR3 size: 16 residues. The junction had 6 bases not matched to a gene; V was cut back by 6 bases and J by 3 bases. The CDR3 is CASRWTSGDVYNEQFF. CDR3 nucleotides: TGTGCCAGCAGATGGACTAGCGGGGACGTCTACAATGAGCAGTTCTTC.

Only a few counts were recorded for this clonotype. The junction does not match germline at one end; this may be a read error. The rearrangement links TRBV18 to TRBJ1-2; D gene uncertain. This CDR3 contains 12 residues. CDR1 is KGHSH, CDR2 LQKENI, per germline. CDR3 region: CASPPGSYGYTF. The CDR3 DNA reads as TGTGCCAGCCCACCGGGCAGCTATGGCTACACCTTC. The full variable domain, completed using reference TRBV18 and TRBJ1-2, is NAGVMQNPRHLVRRRGQEARLRCSPMKGHSHVYWYRQLPEEGLKFMVYLQKENIIDESGMPKERFSAEFPKEGPSILRIQQVVRGDSAAYFCASPPGSYGYTFGSGTRLTVV.

This chain uses TRBV9 with TRBJ2-7; TRBD1 agrees at 7 bases. The trim removed 0 bases at V and 0 bases at J, leaving 3 bases unmatched. The CDR3 covers 15 residues. CDR1 and CDR2 (germline): SGDLS, YYNGEE. The CDR3 DNA is TGTGCCAGCAGCGTAGCGGGACAGAGCTCCTACGAGCAGTACTTC. This encodes CASSVAGQSSYEQYF.

This clonotype showed up just a few times. The J gene is TRBJ2-7, the V gene TRBV10-1; D is perhaps TRBD2 (6 bases). V lost 2 bases, J lost 4 bases, and 18 bases lay in between. The CDR3 is made up of 16 amino acids. Germline CDR1 reads WNHNN; CDR2 reads SYGVQD (reference sequence). CDR3: CASSEGIAAITYEQYF. The CDR3 nucleotides read TGCGCCAGCAGTGAGGGGATAGCGGCGATAACTTACGAGCAGTACTTC.

V gene TRBV9 combines with J gene TRBJ2-5, with unresolved D. There are 15 residues in the CDR3. Trimming left V 4 bases short and J 2 bases short, with 15 bases between. Looked up from germline, CDR1 is SGDLS and CDR2 is YYNGEE. The CDR3 spells CASSRLFTEQETQYF. CDR3 in DNA: TGTGCCAGCAGCCGTCTATTCACAGAGCAAGAGACCCAGTACTTC.

This chain connects TRBV29-1 to TRBJ2-3; D gene uncertain. This CDR3 contains 13 residues. Germline V gene lookup returns CDR1 SQVTM and CDR2 ANQGSEA. The V gene lost 1 base and the J gene lost 1 base, with 6 bases spanning the gap. CDR3 protein: CSVEVVGTDTQYF. For the CDR3, the DNA is TGCAGCGTTGAAGTGGTCGGCACAGATACGCAGTATTTT.

This clonotype occurred a few times. The chain couples TRBV11-2 to TRBJ2-1; D remains ambiguous. The end of the DNA fits TRBJ2-5 better, so the J call may be wrong. The V gene's germline CDR1 is SGHAT and CDR2 FQNNGV. This CDR3 comprises 15 residues. The CDR3 loop reads CASSPIEVLQETQYF. CDR3 in DNA: TGTGCCAGCAGCCCCATAGAGGTCCTCCAAGAGACCCAGTACTTC.

The chain links TRBV7-2 to TRBJ2-3; possibly TRBD2 for D (5 bases). The V gene lost 3 bases and the J gene lost 1 base, with 11 bases spanning the gap. This CDR3 comprises 15 residues. Per germline, CDR1 SGHTA and CDR2 FQGNSA. The CDR3 spells CASSFPSRGTDTQYF. The CDR3 DNA reads as TGTGCCAGCAGCTTTCCGTCGCGGGGCACAGATACGCAGTATTTT.

V and J are TRBV5-5 and TRBJ1-4; no clear D. V lost 2 bases and J lost 7, with 12 bases in between. This CDR3 comprises 14 residues. Germline loops: CDR1 SGHKS, CDR2 YYEKEE (reference sequence). The CDR3 loop reads CASSFISWGEKLFF. As DNA, the CDR3 is TGTGCCAGCAGCTTTATATCCTGGGGTGAAAAACTGTTTTTT.

The chain links TRBV14 to TRBJ2-5, with D maybe TRBD1 (6 bases). Gene TRBJ2-7 matches the end of the DNA better, so the J call may be wrong. CDR1 is SGHDN and CDR2 is FVKESK in the germline V gene. The CDR3 has 14 amino acids. CDR3 in DNA: TGTGCCAGCAGCCAACTGGACAGCACCTACGAGCAGTACTTC. It yields the protein CASSQLDSTYEQYF.